The 6 T cell receptor beta chains below come from one sample, sequenced in a study of metastatic and nonmetastatic thyroid tumors. Thyroid surgery had not been preceded by any treatment in any patient. Using MiXCR, TCRdb reanalyzed the PCR reads. The table lists over 8,000 clones, around a quarter of them singletons. The specimen sequenced was tumor tissue. The receptors stem from a female donor with papillary thyroid cancer or a benign thyroid nodule (not recorded which). Some clones in this sample may be carry-over from other donors' samples.

This clone was seen more than once but under ten times. A much larger clone differs from this one at a single base, so this may be a read error. The J gene is TRBJ2-3, the V gene TRBV6-1; 8 positions match TRBD2. The CDR3 totals 13 residues. In germline, CDR1 is MNHNS, CDR2 SASEGT. J gave up 8 bases and V 7 bases, and 8 bases lay outside the gene matches. CDR3 in DNA: TGTGCCAGCAAGACCGGGGGGGCTAGTACGCAGTATTTT. This gives the protein CASKTGGASTQYF.

This clone was recorded a few times. The gene calls are TRBV24-1 and TRBJ1-2, with D possibly TRBD1 on 5 matching bases. The CDR3 totals 12 residues. From germline, CDR1 is KGHDR and CDR2 SFDVKD. Trimming shortened V by 7 bases and J by 13 bases, and 18 bases separated the two germline ends. CDR3 nucleotides: TGTGCCACCAGCTACGGGACGGCGAGACTCACCTTC. The encoded protein is CATSYGTARLTF.

In this sample, this clone turned up many times. The J gene is TRBJ2-7, the V gene TRBV19, with D unclear. Germline CDR1 and CDR2: LNHDA and SQIVND (reference sequence). The CDR3 has 11 residues. V lost 6 bases, J lost 2 bases, and 5 bases lay in between. In DNA, the CDR3 is TGTGCCAGTAGCAACACCTACGAGCAGTACTTC. It translates to CASSNTYEQYF. The complete variable domain, with remaining parts taken from reference TRBV19 and TRBJ2-7, reads DGGITQSPKYLFRKEGQNVTLSCEQNLNHDAMYWYRQDPGQGLRLIYYSQIVNDFQKGDIAEGYSVSREKKESFPLTVTSAQKNPTAFYLCASSNTYEQYFGPGTRLTVT.

By share, this clone ranks as medium-sized. V and J are TRBV6-1 and TRBJ2-5, with TRBD2 identical over 8 bases. CDR1 is MNHNS, CDR2 SASEGT, per germline. V lost 3 bases to trimming and J lost 2 bases; unmatched junction nucleotides: 11. The CDR3 runs to 17 residues. This CDR3 reads CASSETPGGGGQETQYF. In DNA, the CDR3 is TGTGCCAGCAGTGAGACCCCGGGGGGGGGTGGGCAAGAGACCCAGTACTTC.

The sample holds many counts of this clone. CDR3 in amino acids: CSARASRMWREGLWNEQFF. DNA for the CDR3: TGCAGTGCTAGAGCTTCAAGAATGTGGCGGGAGGGCCTCTGGAATGAGCAGTTCTTC. The chain links TRBV20-1 to TRBJ2-1, with 9 bases matching TRBD2. The germline V gene has CDR1 DFQATT and CDR2 SNEGSKA (reference sequence). V lost 1 base to trimming and J lost 7 bases; unmatched junction nucleotides: 20. This CDR3 is built from 19 residues.

This clone was detected once. The chain joins TRBV30 to TRBJ1-6; the D is unclear. V was clipped by 0 bases and J by 7 bases, with 10 bases between them. This CDR3 has 14 residues. Germline V gene sequence: CDR1 GTSNPN, CDR2 SVGIG (reference sequence). CDR3 bases: TGTGCCTGGAGTGTAGGCCGGCAAAATTCACCCCTCCACTTT. Residues: CAWSVGRQNSPLHF.